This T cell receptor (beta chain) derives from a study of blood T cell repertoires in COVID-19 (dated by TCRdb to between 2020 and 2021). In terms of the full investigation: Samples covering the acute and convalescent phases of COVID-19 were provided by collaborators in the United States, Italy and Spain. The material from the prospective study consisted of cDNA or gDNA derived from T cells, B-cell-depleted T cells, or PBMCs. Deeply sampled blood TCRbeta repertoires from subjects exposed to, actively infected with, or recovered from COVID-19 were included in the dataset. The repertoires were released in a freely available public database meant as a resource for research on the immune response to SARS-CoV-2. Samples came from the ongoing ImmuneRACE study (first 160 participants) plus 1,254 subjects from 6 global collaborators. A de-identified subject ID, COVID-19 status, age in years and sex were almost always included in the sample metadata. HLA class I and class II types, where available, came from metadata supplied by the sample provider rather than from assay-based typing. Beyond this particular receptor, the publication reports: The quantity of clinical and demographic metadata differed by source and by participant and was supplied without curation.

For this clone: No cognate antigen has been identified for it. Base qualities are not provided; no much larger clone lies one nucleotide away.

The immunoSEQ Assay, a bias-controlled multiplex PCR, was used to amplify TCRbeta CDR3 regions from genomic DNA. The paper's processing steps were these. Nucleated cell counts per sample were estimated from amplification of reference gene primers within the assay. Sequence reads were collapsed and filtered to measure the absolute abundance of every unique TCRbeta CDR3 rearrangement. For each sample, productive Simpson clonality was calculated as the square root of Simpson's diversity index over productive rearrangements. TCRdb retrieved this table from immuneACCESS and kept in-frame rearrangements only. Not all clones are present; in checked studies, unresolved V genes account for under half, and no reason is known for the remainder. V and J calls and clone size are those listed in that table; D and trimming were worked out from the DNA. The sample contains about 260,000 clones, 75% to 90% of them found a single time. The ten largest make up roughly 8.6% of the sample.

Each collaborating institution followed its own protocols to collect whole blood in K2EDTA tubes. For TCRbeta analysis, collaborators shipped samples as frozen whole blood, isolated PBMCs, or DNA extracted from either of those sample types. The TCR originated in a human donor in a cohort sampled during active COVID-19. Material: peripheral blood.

The nucleotides read TGTGCCAGCAGCTTGGTTTCGGCTAGCGGGACAGATACGCAGTATTTT. Its coded protein is CASSLVSASGTDTQYF. The V and J segments used are TRBV5-6 and TRBJ2-3; 8 of the junction bases match TRBD2. Ends trimmed: V by 0 bases, J by 3 bases; bases unmatched to a gene: 6. Based on the germline V gene, the CDR1 and CDR2 sequences are SGHDT and YYEEEE. Measured from the cysteine to the phenylalanine, the CDR3 is 16 residues long. Only the CDR3 DNA is retained, 48 bases long and in frame from the first base.